Sequencing of this TCR beta chain was carried out in a study of T-cell reconstitution after alpha-beta-depleted transplantation in children. It was with unique molecular identifiers that the TCRbeta library was prepared. In TCRdb, the PCR reads were re-called with MiXCR into one record per CDR3 protein. The sample has roughly 590,000 distinct CDR3 sequences, 16% seen once. CDR1 MRHNA and CDR2 SNTAGT come from the germline V gene. There are 18 residues in the CDR3. Details on this clonotype: The germline gene is not matched at one end of the junction; a read error may be the cause.

Here the sequenced sample was PBMCs from the stem cell graft donor, taken from the stem cell graft. This TCR was sampled from a human donor who donated a stem cell graft to a child with acute myeloid leukemia. The gene calls are TRBV6-4 and TRBJ2-1; the match to TRBD2 covers 15 bases. The CDR3 DNA sequence: TGTACCAGCTGTCCAGGCACGGGACTAGCGGGGGGTTACAATGAGCAGTTCTTC. Translation gives CTSCPGTGLAGGYNEQFF.